This TCR beta chain originates from a study of T-cell reconstitution after alpha-beta-depleted transplantation in children (TCRdb year 2016). Background for the entire study: Using TCR repertoire profiling, the study quantitatively followed how T-cell immune reconstitution unfolded in children after TCRalphabeta/CD19-depleted allogeneic hematopoietic cell transplantation.

This clonotype was recorded many times. Its specific antigen is unknown. Per-base quality was not reported, and no clone a single base away is much larger than it. Trimming costs V 5 bases and J 5 bases, and their ends lie 18 bases apart. For CDR1 and CDR2, the germline V gene lists SGDLS and YYNGEE. Including the terminal cysteine and phenylalanine, the CDR3 comprises 15 residues. The CDR3 DNA has 45 bases and is translated from base 1. Libraries were built with PCR. These reads were obtained on an Illumina HiSeq 2500. TCR libraries were prepared with molecular barcoding, using unique molecular identifiers to normalize TCRbeta repertoire quantification. TCRdb cleaned the public reads at Q25 with fastp, built clones with MiXCR and kept in-frame beta chains. Identical CDR3 protein sequences are pooled into one entry, listed with their most common genes and DNA. A total of fewer than 120,000 distinct CDR3 sequences appear in this sample, about a tenth of them only once. The ten largest clones take up approximately 7.9% of the sample.

This clonotype originated in a human donor who donated a stem cell graft to a child with acute lymphoblastic leukemia. The input for sequencing was PBMCs from the stem cell graft donor, taken from the stem cell graft. The rearranged chain carries TRBV9 and TRBJ2-3; no D gene is confidently identified. The CDR3 reads CASSFRGRSGDTQYF. The nucleotides read TGTGCCAGCAGTTTCCGAGGCCGGTCCGGAGATACGCAGTATTTT.